One sample yielded the 23 T cell receptor beta chains listed below, sequenced in a study of blood T cell repertoires in COVID-19. Repertoires were generated with immunoSEQ multiplex PCR, while TCRdb's copy carries only in-frame clones and drops some. The sample contains 270,000 or so clones, roughly nine tenths of which appear only once. Material for sequencing was peripheral blood. The receptors come from a woman between 35 and 50 years old who had recovered from COVID-19.

The rearrangement uses TRBV4-2 and TRBJ2-4; 9 bases map to TRBD2. CDR3 length equals 17 residues. Germline assignment: CDR1 LGHNA and CDR2 YNFKEQ. Trimming cost V 0 bases and J 4 bases; bases outside gene matches: 7. CDR3 DNA: TGTGCCAGCAGCCAAGAACTCGCTAGCGGGGCTAAAAACATTCAGTACTTC. This gives the protein CASSQELASGAKNIQYF.

This rearrangement joins TRBV28 to TRBJ1-5; no reliable D call. V lost 5 bases and J lost 4, with 15 bases in between. CDR3 length: 15 amino acids. Germline CDR1 MDHEN, CDR2 SYDVKM. CDR3 residues: CASSPTSGRNQPQHF. CDR3 nucleotides: TGTGCCAGCAGTCCTACGTCTGGGAGGAATCAGCCCCAGCATTTT.

This clone was seen a single time. CDR3 sequence reads: CAWTPGGAINYGYTF. CDR3 nucleotide sequence: TGTGCCTGGACCCCAGGAGGGGCAATAAACTATGGCTACACCTTC. The genes are TRBV30 and TRBJ1-2; the D gene is possibly TRBD1 (5 bases). From germline, CDR1 is GTSNPN and CDR2 SVGIG (reference sequence). The ends were cut back, 4 bases at V and 2 bases at J, with 17 bases in the middle. This CDR3 is 15 amino acids long.

The chain joins TRBV2 to TRBJ2-1, with 13 bases matching TRBD2. Losses at the gene ends were 0 bases for V and 6 bases for J; bases not matched to a gene: 2. The CDR3 totals 16 residues. Germline loops: CDR1 SNHLY, CDR2 FYNNEI. This chain's CDR3 is CASSEAGLAGVNEQFF. The CDR3 DNA sequence: TGTGCCAGCAGTGAAGCTGGACTAGCGGGAGTCAATGAGCAGTTCTTC. Drawing the rest from reference TRBV2 and TRBJ2-1, the complete variable domain is EPEVTQTPSHQVTQMGQEVILRCVPISNHLYFYWYRQILGQKVEFLVSFYNNEISEKSEIFDDQFSVERPDGSNFTLKIRSTKLEDSAMYFCASSEAGLAGVNEQFFGPGTRLTVL.

The chain carries TRBV24-1 and TRBJ2-7; a possible D gene is TRBD1 (5 bases). CDR1 KGHDR and CDR2 SFDVKD come from the germline V gene. The CDR3 extends over 14 amino acids. The ends were cut back, 3 bases at V and 3 bases at J, with 11 bases in the middle. The CDR3 DNA is TGTGCCACCAGTGATGCAGGAGACAGCTACGAGCAGTACTTC. Its translation is CATSDAGDSYEQYF.

The rearrangement links TRBV11-3 to TRBJ1-1; no reliable D call. Deletions cut 7 bases from V and 2 bases from J, with 20 bases between. The CDR3 extends over 16 amino acids. Germline-derived CDR1 and CDR2 are SGHNT and YENEEA. DNA of the CDR3: TGTGCCAGCAAAGCTCGGCGCGGGTTGGAAAACACTGAAGCTTTCTTT. It encodes CASKARRGLENTEAFF.

The V and J genes are TRBV6-4 and TRBJ1-1, with TRBD1 as a possible D gene (5 bases). The CDR3 consists of 13 residues. CDR1 is MRHNA and CDR2 is SNTAGT in the germline V gene. The V end was cut by 5 bases, the J end by 2 bases, with 9 bases between. The CDR3 region is CASSSDSNTEAFF. The DNA for the CDR3 is TGTGCCAGCAGTTCAGACAGCAACACTGAAGCTTTCTTT.

This CDR3 reads CASSKLAGPVYNEQFF. CDR3 nucleotides: TGTGCCAGTAGTAAACTAGCGGGCCCCGTCTACAATGAGCAGTTCTTC. The chain couples TRBV19 to TRBJ2-1, with TRBD2 identical over 9 bases. J was trimmed by 3 bases and V by 4 bases; bases with no gene match: 7. The CDR3 contains 16 residues. Germline V gives CDR1 LNHDA, CDR2 SQIVND (reference sequence).

The rearrangement uses TRBV4-3 and TRBJ1-6, with D hard to call. In germline, CDR1 is LGHNA, CDR2 YSLEER. V was pared by 2 bases and J by 6 bases, with 11 bases between. The CDR3 is 15 residues long. The CDR3 DNA reads as TGCGCCAGCAGCCAAAAGCTTAGGAGTAATTCACCCCTCCACTTT. This encodes CASSQKLRSNSPLHF.

The genes are TRBV27 and TRBJ2-7, with D unresolved. This CDR3 spans 11 amino acids. Trimming took off 7 bases at V and 5 bases at J, with 9 bases between the two ends. Germline V lookup: CDR1 MNHEY, CDR2 SMNVEV (reference sequence). The chain's CDR3 is CASTRWHEQYF. Here the CDR3 DNA reads TGTGCCAGCACTAGGTGGCACGAGCAGTACTTC.

This clone was counted once. The V call is TRBV6-4, the J call TRBJ2-7; possible D gene TRBD1, 6 bases. The CDR3 is 15 amino acids. Trimming took 7 bases from V and 2 from J, leaving 18 bases between them. Germline V gives CDR1 MRHNA, CDR2 SNTAGT. CDR3 sequence: CASIDRKPSTYEQYF. In DNA, the CDR3 is TGTGCCAGCATCGACAGGAAACCTAGCACCTACGAGCAGTACTTC.

The rearrangement uses TRBV7-6 and TRBJ1-4; tentative D call: TRBD1 (5 bases). CDR1 and CDR2 from the germline V gene are SGHVS and FNYEAQ. Trimming took off 4 bases at V and 2 bases at J, with 14 bases between the two ends. The CDR3 extends over 16 amino acids. DNA for the CDR3: TGTGCCAGCAGCTCCCTCCAGGGCGATACTAATGAAAAACTGTTTTTT. This codes for CASSSLQGDTNEKLFF. Full variable domain (rest looked up from reference TRBV7-6 and TRBJ1-4): GAGVSQSPRYKVTKRGQDVALRCDPISGHVSLYWYRQALGQGPEFLTYFNYEAQQDKSGLPNDRFSAERPEGSISTLTIQRTEQRDSAMYRCASSSLQGDTNEKLFFGSGTQLSVL.

The V call is TRBV7-2, the J call TRBJ2-5; maybe TRBD2 (6 bases). Germline values: CDR1 SGHTA, CDR2 FQGNSA. The CDR3 totals 15 residues. V was cut by 2 bases and J by 5 bases, with 15 bases left in between. CDR3 sequence reads: CASSLRGVKGETQYF. CDR3 in DNA: TGTGCCAGCAGCTTACGCGGGGTCAAGGGGGAGACCCAGTACTTC.

The chain couples TRBV6-6 to TRBJ1-6, with 9 nucleotides matching TRBD1. V was clipped by 6 bases and J by 7 bases; unmatched bases: 4. Germline V gives CDR1 MNHNY, CDR2 SVGAGI (reference sequence). The CDR3 has 14 residues. CDR3 nucleotide sequence: TGTGCCAGCAGAGGGACAGGGAAAAATTCACCCCTCCACTTT. Its translation is CASRGTGKNSPLHF.

The J gene is TRBJ2-3, the V gene TRBV12-3 or TRBV12-4; D remains unclear. This CDR3 comprises 12 residues. V shed 3 bases and J shed 6 bases, with 7 bases lying between them. Here the CDR3 reads CASSFSRDTQYF. As DNA, the CDR3 is TGTGCCAGCAGTTTCTCGAGGGATACGCAGTATTTT.

The chain employs TRBV19 and TRBJ1-1; 7 nucleotides align to TRBD1. Losses at the gene ends were 11 bases for V and 5 bases for J; bases not matched to a gene: 8. CDR1 LNHDA and CDR2 SQIVND come from the germline V gene (reference sequence). The CDR3 loop spans 12 amino acids. CDR3 nucleotide sequence: TGTGCCGCCAAGACAGGGAGGACTGAAGCTTTCTTT. Its translation is CAAKTGRTEAFF.

This rearrangement joins TRBV28 to TRBJ1-2; 9 bases align to TRBD1. CDR3 length: 13 residues. CDR1 and CDR2 (germline): MDHEN, SYDVKM. The ends lost 6 bases at V and 4 bases at J; junction bases unmatched: 3. In DNA form, the CDR3 reads TGTGCCAGCAGCACACAGGGGGCCTATGGCTACACCTTC. It is translated as CASSTQGAYGYTF.

This rearrangement joins TRBV5-1 to TRBJ1-6; 7 bases line up with TRBD1. The CDR3 consists of 14 residues. Trimming removed 4 bases from V and 8 bases from J; junction bases left unmatched: 6. Germline V CDR1 and CDR2: SGHRS, YFSETQ. The CDR3, as DNA: TGCGCCAGCAGCAGGACAGGTCCGGATTCACCCCTCCACTTT. This sequence encodes CASSRTGPDSPLHF.

This clone was seen once. This sequence joins TRBV9 and TRBJ2-2; TRBD2 matches at 11 bases. Trimming took 4 bases from V and 6 from J; bases not matched to a gene: 5. The length of the CDR3 is 15 residues. Germline V lookup: CDR1 SGDLS, CDR2 YYNGEE. The DNA of the CDR3 is TGTGCCAGCAGCCCCAAACTAGCGGGAGCCGGGGAGCTGTTTTTT. Its protein product is CASSPKLAGAGELFF.

The V gene is TRBV30, the J gene TRBJ1-5; D gene ambiguous. CDR3 length equals 13 residues. Trimming removed 1 base at V and 7 bases at J, with 11 bases between. Per germline, CDR1 GTSNPN and CDR2 SVGIG (reference sequence). The CDR3 protein is CAWSGEGEQPQHF. CDR3 bases: TGTGCCTGGAGTGGTGAGGGAGAACAGCCCCAGCATTTT.

The chain combines TRBV12-3 or TRBV12-4 with TRBJ2-1; possible D gene TRBD1, 5 bases. V gave up 6 bases and J gave up 5 bases, with 8 bases separating them. The CDR3 spans 12 residues. Here the CDR3 reads CASRGADNEQFF. The CDR3 DNA follows: TGTGCCAGCAGAGGGGCAGACAATGAGCAGTTCTTC.

The chain joins TRBV5-5 to TRBJ2-7; no firm D call. V lost 4 bases and J 6 bases, leaving 14 bases between the germline ends. Per the germline V gene, CDR1 is SGHKS and CDR2 is YYEKEE (reference sequence). The CDR3 contains 13 residues. The CDR3 sequence: CASSQDIRFEQYF. CDR3 DNA: TGTGCCAGCAGCCAAGACATCCGCTTCGAGCAGTACTTC.

The chain couples TRBV19 to TRBJ1-2; D possibly corresponds to TRBD1 (6 bases). The CDR3 sequence is 13 residues long. Germline-derived CDR1 and CDR2 are LNHDA and SQIVND (reference sequence). The ends were cut back, 5 bases at V and 11 bases at J, with 18 bases in the middle. CDR3 bases: TGTGCCAGTAGTCCCGACCCTCAGGGGAAGTACACCTTC. It yields the protein CASSPDPQGKYTF.